Listed below are T cell receptor beta chains from one sample, sequenced in a study of post-analysis software for immune sequencing data. A single record per CDR3 protein comes from TCRdb applying MiXCR to the PCR reads. Of over 250,000 distinct CDR3 sequences in the sample, about 38% are singletons; the top ten hold under 5.5%. Source material: blood. The receptors derive from a girl under 18 with multiple sclerosis. The CDR3 runs from the conserved cysteine through the conserved F or W. D genes are given only for firm matches. Some rows mark clone size as missing; the rest say once, few, many or name a class of expanded clone.

d_call j_call v_call clone_size cdr3_nt cdr3_aa
. TRBJ2-2 TRBV21-1 . TGTGCCAGCAGCATCTGGAGCAACACCGGGGAGCTGTTTTTT CASSIWSNTGELFF
TRBD2 TRBJ2-1 TRBV12-3/TRBV12-4 . TGTGCCAGCAGTGACGGACTAGCCGTGGCGCAGTTCTTC CASSDGLAVAQFF
. TRBJ2-5 TRBV4-1 . TGCGCCAGCAGCCAAGGAATGGAGCGGGACACAAATGAGCAGTACTTC CASSQGMERDTNEQYF
TRBD1 TRBJ1-5 TRBV5-1 many TGCGCCAGCAGCCCCACAGGGGGGGGTCAGCCCCAGCATTTT CASSPTGGGQPQHF
TRBD1 TRBJ1-5 TRBV6-1 many TGTGCCAGCAGTCCCGGGACAGTTAGCAATCAGCCCCAGCATTTT CASSPGTVSNQPQHF
. TRBJ2-3 TRBV5-1 few TGCGCCAGCAGCTCACATGGAGATACGCGGTATTTT CASSSHGDTRYF
TRBD2 TRBJ2-2 TRBV4-1 few TGCGCCAGCAGCCAAGATCGGGGGGGCGGGGAGCTGTTTTTT CASSQDRGGGELFF
. TRBJ2-1 TRBV20-1 . TGCAGTGCCAGGGACCACCTCGGGAATGAGCAGTTCTTC CSARDHLGNEQFF
TRBD1 TRBJ1-2 TRBV28 many TGTGCCAGCAGTTTATCAGGGGGGGGGTCTAACTATGGCTACACCTTC CASSLSGGGSNYGYTF
TRBD2 TRBJ2-1 TRBV2 many TGTGCCAGCAGACGGCTAGCGGGGGGTGATGAGCAGTTCTTC CASRRLAGGDEQFF
. TRBJ2-1 TRBV5-1 many TGCGCCAGCAGCTTGGAAGCAGGGCGAGATGAGCAGTTCTTC CASSLEAGRDEQFF
. TRBJ1-1 TRBV6-5 many TGTGCCAGCAGTTGGGCTTGGGGAAACACTGAAGCTTTCTTT CASSWAWGNTEAFF
TRBD2 TRBJ2-4 TRBV9 few TGTGCCAGCAGCGTAGGCGGGACTAGCGGGGCCCTTGGGGACTTC CASSVGGTSGALGDF
. TRBJ1-2 TRBV28 many TGTGCCAGCTCGGACAGAGGATATGGCTACACCTTC CASSDRGYGYTF
TRBD2 TRBJ2-5 TRBV3-1 . TGTGCCAGCAGCCAAGATCCGAGCGGGGGGGCGAAGACCCAGTACTTC CASSQDPSGGAKTQYF
. TRBJ2-2 TRBV5-1 few TGCGCCAGCAGCTTAGGGGACTTCCTGAACACCGGGGAGCTGTTTTTT CASSLGDFLNTGELFF
TRBD1 TRBJ2-7 TRBV10-3 . TGTGCCATCAGTGAGTGGACAGGGATGGCCACGGAGCGGTACTTC CAISEWTGMATERYF
. TRBJ2-3 TRBV29-1 few TGCAGCGTTACGGGGGGCTTCACAGATACGCAGTATTTT CSVTGGFTDTQYF
. TRBJ2-3 TRBV20-1 many TGCAGTGCCGAGCAACCAAAACGTCCCACAGATACGCAGTATTTT CSAEQPKRPTDTQYF
TRBD1 TRBJ2-2 TRBV6-1 . TGTGCCAGCGCCTGGGACAGGGGACACGGGGAGCGGTTTTTT CASAWDRGHGERFF
. TRBJ2-6 TRBV20-1 many TGCAGTGCCGCCCCCGCGGGGCCAGGGGCCAACGTCCTGACTTTC CSAAPAGPGANVLTF
. TRBJ2-1 TRBV20-1 . TGCAGTGCTAGAAAACTAGCCCACAATGAGCAGTTCTTC CSARKLAHNEQFF
. TRBJ1-1 TRBV27 many TGTGCCAGCAGCCGACAAGGGGGGGGGGCGACGGGCACTGAAGCTTTCTTT CASSRQGGGATGTEAFF
. TRBJ1-5 TRBV27 . TGTGCCAGCAGTTTAGCGCCAGGGTATCAGCCCCAGCATTTT CASSLAPGYQPQHF
. TRBJ1-1 TRBV6-4 few TGTGCCAGCAGTAAGGGAGTTTTGAACACTGAAGCTTTCTTT CASSKGVLNTEAFF
. TRBJ2-1 TRBV4-1 . TGCGCCAGTGCGAATCCAAGACTGGTCCGTTCCTACAATGAGCAGTTCTTC CASANPRLVRSYNEQFF
TRBD2 TRBJ2-3 TRBV15 . TGTGCCACCAGCAGAGTCACAGGACTAGCGGGAGCAGATACGCAGTATTTT CATSRVTGLAGADTQYF
TRBD2 TRBJ2-1 TRBV10-3 few TGTGCCATCAGCCCCGGGGGGGAGCGGGAGCGCTTTGATGAGCAGTTCTTC CAISPGGERERFDEQFF
. TRBJ1-5 TRBV10-3 many TGTGCCATCAGTGAGTCCTCCAGGGGCAATCAGCCCCAGCATTTT CAISESSRGNQPQHF
. TRBJ1-1 TRBV28 . TGTGCCAGCCGGGGGCACCCCCTCGACACTGAAGCTTTCTTT CASRGHPLDTEAFF
. TRBJ1-6 TRBV28 . TGTGCCAGCAGCGTTCCTGGGGATTCACCCCTCCACTTT CASSVPGDSPLHF
. TRBJ2-3 TRBV27 . TGTGCCAGCAGTTTAAGAGGGACCGGTAATACGCAGTATTTT CASSLRGTGNTQYF
TRBD2 TRBJ2-5 TRBV29-1 . TGCAGCGTCAGGGAGGGCCTCAAACAAGAGACCCAGTACTTC CSVREGLKQETQYF
TRBD2 TRBJ2-3 TRBV12-3/TRBV12-4 many TGTGCCAGCAGTTTCTTCCTAGCGGTCACAGATACGCAGTATTTT CASSFFLAVTDTQYF
. TRBJ1-2 TRBV20-1 . TGCAGTGCCAACCATGGACAGTATGGCTACACCTTC CSANHGQYGYTF
. TRBJ2-3 TRBV4-1 many TGCGCCAGCAGCCAAGTCGTGCGCACAGATACGCAGTATTTT CASSQVVRTDTQYF
. TRBJ2-7 TRBV6-5 . TGTGCCAGCGGCGGACAGCCCTACGAGCAGTACTTC CASGGQPYEQYF
. TRBJ2-5 TRBV12-3/TRBV12-4 . TGTGCCAGCAGTTTCTGGGACGCCCAAGAGACCCAGTACTTC CASSFWDAQETQYF
. TRBJ2-5 TRBV10-3 . TGTGCCGTCCCCCCCGTAAAAGCGGGTCGAGGGACCCAGTACTTC CAVPPVKAGRGTQYF
. TRBJ2-2 TRBV4-1 many TGCGCCAGCAGCCAAGTAGATATGGGAATGACCACCGGGGAGCTGTTTTTT CASSQVDMGMTTGELFF
TRBD1 TRBJ2-1 TRBV29-1 . TGCAGCGGCCAGGGACAGGGGCTTAATGAGCAGTTCTTC CSGQGQGLNEQFF
. TRBJ1-4 TRBV5-1 once TGCGTCAGCAGTGCAACAGGGTTCCCAACTAATGAAAAACCGTTTTTT CVSSATGFPTNEKPFF
TRBD2 TRBJ2-1 TRBV19 many TGTGCCAGTAGAGCGACGGGACTAGCGGGAAACAATGAGCAGTTCTTC CASRATGLAGNNEQFF
. TRBJ2-4 TRBV27 many TGTGCCAGCAGTTTATTGGGGGCATCAGAAAACATTCAGTACTTC CASSLLGASENIQYF
. TRBJ2-1 TRBV6-2/TRBV6-3 once TGTGCCAGCAGTTACGACCAGAACAATGAGCAGTTCTTC CASSYDQNNEQFF
. TRBJ1-1 TRBV18 many TGTGCCAGCTCACCAGGGCTGAACACTGAAGCTTTCTTT CASSPGLNTEAFF
TRBD2 TRBJ2-1 TRBV12-3/TRBV12-4 many TGTGCCAGCAAAAAGACTAGCGTGAGCTCCTACAATGAGCAGTTCTTC CASKKTSVSSYNEQFF
. TRBJ1-1 TRBV6-6 . TGTGCCTCGGAGGGGGGCGCCGACCCTGAAGCTTTCTTT CASEGGADPEAFF
. TRBJ1-6 TRBV4-1 . TGCGCCAGCAGCCAAGTTTGGGATAATTCACCCCTCCACTTT CASSQVWDNSPLHF
TRBD2 TRBJ2-3 TRBV7-9 . TGTGCCAGCAGCTGGCGGACTAGTCCTAGCACAGATACGCAGTATTTT CASSWRTSPSTDTQYF
. TRBJ1-6 TRBV6-5 few TGTGCCAGCATTAAAACCTTAGGGGGAAAGAATTCACCCCTCCACTTT CASIKTLGGKNSPLHF
TRBD2 TRBJ2-1 TRBV27 many TGTGCCAGCAGTTTAGCGGGAGTGGCGAATGAGCAGTTCTTC CASSLAGVANEQFF
. TRBJ1-4 TRBV20-1 few TGCAGTGCTAGGGCCACCTCTGCAACTAATGAAAAACGGTTTTTT CSARATSATNEKRFF
. TRBJ2-3 TRBV2 many TGTGCCAGCAGTGAAGCGGGGGGAACAGATACGCAGTATTTT CASSEAGGTDTQYF
. TRBJ2-3 TRBV5-1 many TGCGCCAGCACCGAGGAGGGGAGCGGCGGGAGCACAGATACGCAGTATTTT CASTEEGSGGSTDTQYF
. TRBJ2-3 TRBV2 . TGTGCCAGCAGCCTACTGAAGCGGCGGAGCACAGATACGCAGTATTTT CASSLLKRRSTDTQYF
TRBD2 TRBJ2-1 TRBV27 . TGTGCCAGCAGTTTCGGGACTAGCGGGAGCAACAATGAGCAGTTCTTC CASSFGTSGSNNEQFF